The 4 T cell receptor beta chains listed next were all sequenced from one sample in a study of blood T cell repertoires in COVID-19. Assay: immunoSEQ multiplex PCR; the TCRdb copy retains only in-frame clones and omits some. Seen here are approximately 100,000 clones, 90% to 95% observed once, and the top ten hold around 1%. What was sequenced was peripheral blood. These receptors all come from a man between 60 and 75 years old with acute or convalescent COVID-19.

The J gene is TRBJ1-6, the V gene TRBV2; 9 bases agree with TRBD1. From germline, CDR1 is SNHLY and CDR2 FYNNEI. With 5 bases clipped from V and 8 bases from J, the junction kept 1 base outside the gene matches. This CDR3 is built from 13 residues. In DNA form, the CDR3 reads TGTGCCAGCAGTACAGGGGGCGATTCACCCCTCCACTTT. Its protein is CASSTGGDSPLHF.

The gene calls are TRBV28 and TRBJ1-1; D is perhaps TRBD1 (5 bases). Trimming removed 3 bases from V and 2 bases from J, with 19 bases in between. This CDR3 spans 17 amino acids. CDR1 is MDHEN, CDR2 SYDVKM, per germline. CDR3 DNA: TGTGCCAGCAGTTTTCTGGGGCCGGGGGACGGAAACACTGAAGCTTTCTTT. Translation gives CASSFLGPGDGNTEAFF. The whole variable domain, filled in from reference TRBV28 and TRBJ1-1, reads DVKVTQSSRYLVKRTGEKVFLECVQDMDHENMFWYRQDPGLGLRLIYFSYDVKMKEKGDIPEGYSVSREKKERFSLILESASTNQTSMYLCASSFLGPGDGNTEAFFGQGTRLTVV.

The J gene is TRBJ2-7, the V gene TRBV7-6; 8 bases agree with TRBD2. The CDR3 consists of 13 residues. V was clipped by 4 bases and J by 5 bases; unmatched bases: 4. The germline V gene has CDR1 SGHVS and CDR2 FNYEAQ. The CDR3 spells CASSSRGGDEQYV. In DNA form, the CDR3 reads TGTGCCAGCAGCTCACGGGGGGGAGACGAGCAGTACGTC.

The chain combines TRBV7-3 with TRBJ2-7, with 11 bases matching TRBD2. Germline loops: CDR1 SGHTA, CDR2 FQGTGA. V shed 5 bases, J shed 2 bases, and the junction held 5 bases outside the gene matches. The CDR3 spans 15 residues. CDR3 sequence (DNA): TGTGCCAGCAGCGTCCTAGCGGGAGGTACCTACGAGCAGTACTTC. Protein sequence: CASSVLAGGTYEQYF.